This is a list of T cell receptor beta chains from one sample in a study of cytomegalovirus exposure and HLA in healthy donors. Assay: immunoSEQ multiplex PCR; the TCRdb copy retains only in-frame clones and omits some. Of around 350,000 clones listed, roughly 90% were seen once; the top ten hold roughly 0.75%. Sequencing was carried out using PBMCs. Receptors originate from a woman under 30 in good health and CMV-seronegative. Each CDR3 is given with its conserved first and last residue. A D gene is named only where the DNA matches it firmly. Clone sizes are given selectively: once, few, many, or a class where the clone is expanded.

v_gene	abundance	d_gene	j_gene	CDR3aa	CDR3nt
TRBV18	NA	NA	TRBJ2-7	CASSPHPPSTGPYEQYF	TGTGCCAGCTCACCCCATCCTCCCTCGACAGGCCCCTACGAGCAGTACTTC
TRBV19	NA	NA	TRBJ2-1	CASSIEPRGYNEQFF	TGTGCCAGTAGTATCGAGCCTAGGGGTTACAATGAGCAGTTCTTC
TRBV5-1	NA	NA	TRBJ1-1	CASSLGHSSSGITEAFF	TGCGCCAGCAGCTTGGGACATTCGTCGTCAGGGATCACTGAAGCTTTCTTT
TRBV11-2	NA	TRBD2	TRBJ2-3	CASRRLAGALTDTQYF	TGTGCCAGCAGACGACTAGCGGGAGCTCTGACAGATACGCAGTATTTT
TRBV28	NA	NA	TRBJ1-1	CASSLVEAPNTEAFF	TGTGCCAGCAGTTTAGTGGAGGCCCCGAACACTGAAGCTTTCTTT
TRBV5-1	NA	NA	TRBJ2-5	CASSLGGHKETQYF	TGCGCCAGCAGCTTGGGAGGGCACAAAGAGACCCAGTACTTC
TRBV9	once	TRBD2	TRBJ2-1	CASSVGIAGGWYEQFF	TGTGCCAGCAGCGTAGGAATAGCGGGGGGGTGGTATGAGCAGTTCTTC
TRBV13	NA	NA	TRBJ1-1	CASSLLQGNTEAFF	TGTGCCAGCAGCCTCCTACAGGGGAACACTGAAGCTTTCTTT
TRBV6-1	NA	NA	TRBJ2-7	CASSKGFYEQYF	TGTGCCAGCAGTAAGGGGTTCTACGAGCAGTACTTC
TRBV2	NA	NA	TRBJ1-2	CASNGARAADYGYTF	TGTGCCAGCAATGGCGCCAGGGCCGCGGACTATGGCTACACCTTC
TRBV7-2	NA	NA	TRBJ2-1	CASSLKRSYNEQFF	TGTGCCAGCAGCTTAAAGCGCTCCTACAATGAGCAGTTCTTC
TRBV27	NA	NA	TRBJ2-2	CASSEEIAGELFF	TGTGCCAGCAGTGAGGAAATCGCCGGGGAGCTGTTTTTT
TRBV28	NA	NA	TRBJ1-5	CALGGVRQPQHF	TGTGCCCTCGGGGGGGTTCGACAGCCCCAGCATTTT
TRBV13	once	TRBD2	TRBJ2-7	CASSLLAGGAYEQYF	TGTGCCAGCAGCTTATTAGCGGGTGGGGCCTACGAGCAGTACTTC
TRBV6-5	NA	TRBD1	TRBJ1-2	CASSFNDRGNGYTF	TGTGCCAGCAGTTTTAACGACAGGGGTAATGGCTACACCTTC
TRBV6-5	NA	NA	TRBJ2-5	CASTTGGEETQYF	TGTGCCAGCACCACAGGGGGGGAAGAGACCCAGTACTTC